One and the same sample provided the 32 T cell receptor beta chains below, sequenced in a study of cytomegalovirus exposure and HLA in healthy donors. The PCR employed 60 Vbeta primers together with 13 Jbeta primers. The method was immunoSEQ multiplex PCR; TCRdb's version includes in-frame clones alone and lacks a portion of them. The table lists around 100,000 clones, approximately 82% of them singletons. Sequencing was performed on PBMCs. The receptors were sampled from a female donor in good health and CMV-seropositive.

The V gene is TRBV29-1, the J gene TRBJ2-5; 12 nucleotides agree with TRBD2. The J call may not be correct, given that the DNA end is closer to TRBJ2-7. The CDR3 consists of 16 residues. Germline V gives CDR1 SQVTM, CDR2 ANQGSEA. The CDR3 spells CSVEDPGLAGSYEQYF. The CDR3 DNA is TGCAGCGTTGAAGACCCGGGACTAGCGGGCTCCTACGAGCAGTACTTC.

CDR3 in DNA: TGTGCCAGCAGGTTGGGGACTAATCAGCCCCAGCATTTT. Residues: CASRLGTNQPQHF. This chain joins TRBV27 and TRBJ1-5, with D possibly matching TRBD1 (5 bases). Trimming left V 6 bases short and J 4 bases short, with 10 bases between. The germline V gene encodes CDR1 MNHEY and CDR2 SMNVEV (reference sequence). There are 13 residues in the CDR3.

The chain employs TRBV5-4 and TRBJ2-7; a possible D gene is TRBD1 (6 bases). The germline V gene has CDR1 SGHNT and CDR2 YYREEE (reference sequence). There are 14 residues in the CDR3. V gave up 4 bases and J gave up 2 bases, with 13 bases separating them. The CDR3 coding sequence is TGTGCCAGCAGCCGACTCGGACAGCCCTACGAGCAGTACTTC. This translates into CASSRLGQPYEQYF.

This sequence joins TRBV27 and TRBJ2-3; 7 nucleotides match TRBD2. Unmatched junction bases numbered 1, after V lost 2 bases and J lost 5 bases. The CDR3 extends over 13 amino acids. In germline, CDR1 is MNHEY, CDR2 SMNVEV (reference sequence). This CDR3 is CASSLGGVDTQYF. In DNA, the CDR3 is TGTGCCAGCAGTTTAGGGGGGGTAGATACGCAGTATTTT.

The V and J genes are TRBV10-3 and TRBJ2-7; D might be TRBD2 (5 bases). This CDR3 spans 16 amino acids. CDR1 and CDR2 (germline): ENHRY, SYGVKD. Between the trimmed V and J ends, which lost 0 bases and 0 bases, there was a span of 12 bases. The CDR3 loop reads CAISESIALSSYEQYF. In DNA form, the CDR3 reads TGTGCCATCAGTGAGTCGATAGCGCTCAGCTCCTACGAGCAGTACTTC.

The chain is built from TRBV4-1 and TRBJ2-1; tentative D call: TRBD1 (7 bases). V lost 1 base to trimming and J lost 10 bases, with 20 bases between them. Germline V lookup: CDR1 MGHRA, CDR2 YSYEKL. The CDR3 consists of 16 residues. Written as DNA, the CDR3 is TGCGCCAGCAGCCAAGCCCCAGGGGGGAAATGGTCCGAGCAGTTCTTC. Protein product: CASSQAPGGKWSEQFF.

The chain links TRBV5-1 to TRBJ2-4; TRBD2 might be the D (6 bases). Trimming cost V 0 bases and J 3 bases, with 10 bases left between them. Germline V gene data show CDR1 as SGHRS and CDR2 as YFSETQ. This CDR3 is 15 amino acids long. CDR3 coding DNA: TGCGCCAGCAGCTTGGGGGGAGGCGGCAAAAACATTCAGTACTTC. Translation gives CASSLGGGGKNIQYF.

V usage is TRBV6-1 and J usage is TRBJ2-3, with TRBD1 matching 7 bases. The V gene's germline CDR1 is MNHNS and CDR2 SASEGT. The CDR3 is 15 amino acids. V dropped 7 bases and J dropped 4; count of bases not matched to a gene: 11. The DNA of the CDR3 is TGTGCCAGCAAGACAGGGAACGCGCCCCCAGATACGCAGTATTTT. Residues: CASKTGNAPPDTQYF.

DNA for the CDR3: TGCAGCGGTGGACAGGGGGATCTCTACGAGCAGTACTTC. It codes for CSGGQGDLYEQYF. The chain employs TRBV29-1 and TRBJ2-7; 10 positions match TRBD1. The CDR3 is 13 amino acids. Trimming took 7 bases from V and 3 from J; bases not matched to a gene: 6. Germline loops: CDR1 SQVTM, CDR2 ANQGSEA.

Details on this clone: The junction shows a germline mismatch at one end, possibly a read error. CDR3 sequence: CASSHISGGWIGF. CDR3 DNA: TGCGCCAGCAGCCACATTAGCGGGGGCTGGATAGGCTTC. This chain joins TRBV4-1 and TRBJ2-4, with TRBD2 identical over 9 bases. The CDR3 totals 13 residues. Germline assignment: CDR1 MGHRA and CDR2 YSYEKL.

The chain couples TRBV19 to TRBJ2-7; D ambiguous. Germline values: CDR1 LNHDA, CDR2 SQIVND (reference sequence). The CDR3 runs to 15 residues. V was cut by 3 bases and J by 3 bases, with 15 bases left in between. In DNA, the CDR3 is TGTGCCAGTAGTATGGGTGCGGCCCCTGTCTACGAGCAGTACTTC. This sequence encodes CASSMGAAPVYEQYF.

The chain has TRBV6-4 and TRBJ2-4; 9 bases match TRBD1. Germline CDR1 and CDR2: MRHNA and SNTAGT. This CDR3 is 17 amino acids long. The V and J ends lost 2 bases and 5 bases, in that order; junction bases with no gene match: 10. In DNA, the CDR3 is TGTGCCAGCAGTGACCCGGGGACAGGGTCGAGAGAAAACATTCAGTACTTC. Translated: CASSDPGTGSRENIQYF.

J is TRBJ1-1 and V is TRBV5-1; 10 nucleotides agree with TRBD1. Trimming at V came to 3 bases and at J to 1 base, leaving 6 bases not matched to a gene. This CDR3 has 16 residues. Looked up from germline, CDR1 is SGHRS and CDR2 is YFSETQ. CDR3 bases: TGCGCCAGCAGCTCAATACGGGACAGGGGGAACACTGAAGCTTTCTTT. It encodes CASSSIRDRGNTEAFF.

This clone was seen a few times. J is TRBJ1-3 and V is TRBV27; the D gene is possibly TRBD1 (6 bases). The V gene lost 3 bases and the J gene lost 4 bases, with 13 bases spanning the gap. The CDR3 loop spans 15 amino acids. Germline CDR1 reads MNHEY; CDR2 reads SMNVEV (reference sequence). The DNA of the CDR3 is TGTGCCAGCAGTTTGGGAGGGGGGAACGGAAACACCATATATTTT. Translation: CASSLGGGNGNTIYF.

This sequence joins TRBV7-9 and TRBJ2-7, with D uncertain. CDR3 length equals 12 residues. V lost 3 bases to trimming and J lost 5 bases, with 8 bases between them. Germline CDR1 and CDR2: SEHNR and FQNEAQ (reference sequence). The DNA for the CDR3 is TGTGCCAGCAGCTTCTCGGTTGACGAGCAGTACTTC. It yields the protein CASSFSVDEQYF.

A single count supports this clone. The chain employs TRBV7-9 and TRBJ1-5, with D possibly TRBD1 on 5 matching bases. Deletions cut 5 bases from V and 3 bases from J, with 11 bases between. The CDR3 covers 14 residues. The V gene's germline CDR1 is SEHNR and CDR2 FQNEAQ (reference sequence). CDR3 residues: CASSTDSYNQPQHF. The CDR3 DNA is TGTGCCAGCAGCACCGACAGTTACAATCAGCCCCAGCATTTT.

This chain uses TRBV7-9 with TRBJ2-7, with TRBD1 matching 8 bases. The CDR3 totals 15 residues. Germline trimming cut 2 bases from V and 5 bases from J; bases unmatched to any gene: 8. The germline V gene has CDR1 SEHNR and CDR2 FQNEAQ (reference sequence). CDR3 region: CASSLQGAARDEQYF. The CDR3 DNA follows: TGTGCCAGCAGCTTACAGGGGGCAGCTCGGGACGAGCAGTACTTC.

The V gene is TRBV14, the J gene TRBJ2-1, with D maybe TRBD2 (5 bases). V was trimmed by 1 base and J by 3 bases, leaving 10 bases between them. The CDR3 consists of 15 residues. Germline assignment: CDR1 SGHDN and CDR2 FVKESK. The CDR3 DNA is TGTGCCAGCAGCCAAGTCGGTAGCGTCTACAATGAGCAGTTCTTC. As protein: CASSQVGSVYNEQFF. The full variable domain, its missing parts supplied by reference TRBV14 and TRBJ2-1, is EAGVTQFPSHSVIEKGQTVTLRCDPISGHDNLYWYRRVMGKEIKFLLHFVKESKQDESGMPNNRFLAERTGGTYSTLKVQPAELEDSGVYFCASSQVGSVYNEQFFGPGTRLTVL.

The V and J genes are TRBV5-8 and TRBJ2-5, with D possibly being TRBD1 (6 bases). The germline V gene has CDR1 SGHTS and CDR2 YDEGEE. V gave up 2 bases and J gave up 2 bases, with 13 bases separating them. The CDR3 totals 15 residues. The CDR3 sequence is CASSFVLRGQETQYF. The CDR3 region has the DNA TGTGCCAGCAGCTTTGTACTCAGGGGACAAGAGACCCAGTACTTC.

This rearrangement joins TRBV5-1 to TRBJ1-1, with a tentative D call TRBD1 (5 bases). V lost 2 bases to trimming and J lost 1 base, with 12 bases between them. There are 15 residues in the CDR3. Germline V lookup: CDR1 SGHRS, CDR2 YFSETQ. CDR3 in amino acids: CASSLDSRTNTEAFF. The CDR3 DNA is TGCGCCAGCAGCTTAGACAGCCGGACGAACACTGAAGCTTTCTTT.

V and J are TRBV2 and TRBJ2-3, with 9 bases that match TRBD1. CDR1 and CDR2 (germline): SNHLY, FYNNEI. The V gene end was trimmed by 3 bases and the J gene end by 9 bases; junction bases not matched to a gene: 10. This CDR3 contains 15 residues. DNA for the CDR3: TGTGCCAGCAGTGACCCGGGACAGGGCCCCATCACGCAGTATTTT. Residues: CASSDPGQGPITQYF.

The chain has TRBV5-6 and TRBJ2-1, with a possible D match to TRBD1 (6 bases). V shed 2 bases and J shed 0 bases, with 9 bases lying between them. Germline-derived CDR1 and CDR2 are SGHDT and YYEEEE. The CDR3 runs to 15 residues. The CDR3 bases are TGTGCCAGCAGCTTAACAGGGAGCTCCTACAATGAGCAGTTCTTC. Protein sequence: CASSLTGSSYNEQFF. Supplemented by reference TRBV5-6 and TRBJ2-1, the full variable domain reads DAGVTQSPTHLIKTRGQQVTLRCSPKSGHDTVSWYQQALGQGPQFIFQYYEEEERQRGNFPDRFSGHQFPNYSSELNVNALLLGDSALYLCASSLTGSSYNEQFFGPGTRLTVL.

The chain has TRBV7-6 and TRBJ1-1, with D possibly matching TRBD1 (5 bases). The V gene lost 1 base and the J gene lost 5 bases, with 23 bases spanning the gap. This CDR3 spans 18 amino acids. Germline CDR1 reads SGHVS; CDR2 reads FNYEAQ. CDR3 sequence: CASSLVAVGVFQYTEAFF. The CDR3 region has the DNA TGTGCCAGCAGCTTAGTCGCCGTAGGGGTCTTCCAGTATACTGAAGCTTTCTTT. Filled out from reference TRBV7-6 and TRBJ1-1, the complete variable domain reads GAGVSQSPRYKVTKRGQDVALRCDPISGHVSLYWYRQALGQGPEFLTYFNYEAQQDKSGLPNDRFSAERPEGSISTLTIQRTEQRDSAMYRCASSLVAVGVFQYTEAFFGQGTRLTVV.

The chain combines TRBV15 with TRBJ1-6; D not certain. The length of the CDR3 is 15 residues. Germline CDR1 is LNHNV and CDR2 is YYDKDF (reference sequence). V was cut by 0 bases and J by 7 bases, with 10 bases left in between. The CDR3 DNA reads TGTGCCACCAGCAGAGAAGTGGCACAAAATTCACCCCTCCACTTT. It yields the protein CATSREVAQNSPLHF.

This clone was counted only a few times. The chain employs TRBV7-9 and TRBJ2-4; TRBD2 matches 12 bases. The CDR3 sequence is 16 residues long. Trimming removed 2 bases from V and 6 bases from J; junction bases left unmatched: 5. Germline assignment: CDR1 SEHNR and CDR2 FQNEAQ (reference sequence). CDR3 coding DNA: TGTGCCAGCAGCTTATCGACTAGCGGGGGTGGAAACATTCAGTACTTC. It translates to CASSLSTSGGGNIQYF.

The chain recombines TRBV14 with TRBJ2-1; tentatively, D is TRBD1 (6 bases). The CDR3 totals 16 residues. CDR1 is SGHDN and CDR2 is FVKESK in the germline V gene. V was pared by 8 bases and J by 0 bases, with 17 bases between. CDR3 coding DNA: TGTGCCAGCGCGGGTTTTGGACAGTCCTCCTACAATGAGCAGTTCTTC. This translates into CASAGFGQSSYNEQFF.

This chain connects TRBV10-2 to TRBJ1-2, with D perhaps TRBD1 (5 bases). Trimming removed 9 bases from V and 6 bases from J, with 17 bases in between. CDR3 length: 13 residues. Germline-derived CDR1 and CDR2 are WSHSY and SAAADI. CDR3 sequence (DNA): TGCGCCAGTACCCCGGGACTGTTCAATGGCTACACCTTC. Protein product: CASTPGLFNGYTF.

V and J are TRBV5-1 and TRBJ2-3; tentatively, D is TRBD1 (5 bases). Germline V gene lookup returns CDR1 SGHRS and CDR2 YFSETQ. V was clipped by 0 bases and J by 0 bases, with 8 bases between them. The CDR3 is 15 amino acids. DNA of the CDR3: TGCGCCAGCAGCTTGGAAGGGGCTAGCACAGATACGCAGTATTTT. Its translation is CASSLEGASTDTQYF. Drawing the rest from reference TRBV5-1 and TRBJ2-3, the complete variable domain is KAGVTQTPRYLIKTRGQQVTLSCSPISGHRSVSWYQQTPGQGLQFLFEYFSETQRNKGNFPGRFSGRQFSNSRSEMNVSTLELGDSALYLCASSLEGASTDTQYFGPGTRLTVL.

This clone occurred a few times. The V and J genes are TRBV5-6 and TRBJ2-5; 9 bases agree with TRBD2. CDR1 SGHDT and CDR2 YYEEEE come from the germline V gene. V gave up 0 bases and J gave up 4 bases; unmatched junction bases: 13. The CDR3 length is 18 residues. The CDR3: CASSLGFGSVAGAETQYF. The CDR3 region has the DNA TGTGCCAGCAGCTTGGGCTTCGGGTCGGTAGCGGGAGCAGAGACCCAGTACTTC. Supplemented by reference TRBV5-6 and TRBJ2-5, the full variable domain reads DAGVTQSPTHLIKTRGQQVTLRCSPKSGHDTVSWYQQALGQGPQFIFQYYEEEERQRGNFPDRFSGHQFPNYSSELNVNALLLGDSALYLCASSLGFGSVAGAETQYFGPGTRLLVL.

The rearrangement uses TRBV7-9 and TRBJ2-7; 7 bases fit TRBD2. The CDR3 contains 16 residues. CDR1 SEHNR and CDR2 FQNEAQ come from the germline V gene (reference sequence). The J segment lost 2 bases and the V segment lost 5 bases, leaving 12 bases of the junction unmatched. The CDR3 is CASSGGEPRGPYEQYF. CDR3 nucleotides: TGTGCCAGCAGCGGGGGGGAACCGAGAGGCCCCTACGAGCAGTACTTC.

The chain combines TRBV6-6 with TRBJ2-7; no definite D call. Trimming removed 8 bases from V and 0 bases from J, with 11 bases in between. The CDR3 totals 13 residues. The germline gives CDR1 MNHNY, CDR2 SVGAGI (reference sequence). CDR3 loop: CASQPGASYEQYF. The CDR3 region has the DNA TGTGCCAGCCAGCCGGGTGCCTCCTACGAGCAGTACTTC.

The V gene is TRBV4-1, the J gene TRBJ2-3; D uncertain. This CDR3 is 14 amino acids long. The V end was cut by 2 bases, the J end by 3 bases, with 9 bases between. Looked up from germline, CDR1 is MGHRA and CDR2 is YSYEKL. The CDR3 loop is CASSQNPRTDTQYF. The CDR3 DNA sequence: TGCGCCAGCAGCCAAAACCCGAGAACAGATACGCAGTATTTT.